Below, 20 T cell receptor beta chains from the same sample are listed, as sequenced in a study of a mutant IDH1 vaccine in newly diagnosed glioma. These receptors are not linked to any known antigen. TCRdb keeps only in-frame clones here, not all; method: immunoSEQ multiplex PCR. The sample includes tens of thousands of clones, less than 85% seen only once; the top ten take approximately 8.3%. The time point denotes: week 11, during vaccination. Each dose delivered 300 ug of mutant IDH1 20-mer peptide subcutaneously with imiquimod. The material was PBMCs, obtained from a glioma patient whose treatment included an IDH1 peptide vaccine. Every receptor here comes from a woman aged 50 to 60 with glioma.

The DNA of the CDR3 is TGCGCCAGCAGCTTGGAAAGGGGCGGGGGGGCCAGAGATACGCAGTATTTT. This translates into CASSLERGGGARDTQYF. The rearrangement joins TRBV5-1 to TRBJ2-3; TRBD2 matches at 9 bases. V lost 0 bases and J lost 5; bases outside the gene matches: 10. The CDR3 contains 17 residues. The germline CDR1 and CDR2 sequences are SGHRS and YFSETQ.

This sequence joins TRBV7-2 and TRBJ2-7; D not resolved. The ends were cut back, 1 base at V and 11 bases at J, with 9 bases in the middle. This CDR3 comprises 11 residues. Germline V gene data show CDR1 as SGHTA and CDR2 as FQGNSA. CDR3 DNA: TGTGCCAGCAGCTTAGGCATGGGTAAGTACTTC. It encodes CASSLGMGKYF. The full variable domain, its missing parts supplied by reference TRBV7-2 and TRBJ2-7, is GAGVSQSPSNKVTEKGKDVELRCDPISGHTALYWYRQSLGQGLEFLIYFQGNSAPDKSGLPSDRFSAERTGGSVSTLTIQRTQQEDSAVYLCASSLGMGKYFGPGTRLTVT.

This sequence joins TRBV6-5 and TRBJ2-7; D remains ambiguous. The CDR3 length is 15 residues. Germline assignment: CDR1 MNHEY and CDR2 SVGAGI. With 0 bases removed from V and 0 bases from J, the gap between germline ends came to 9 bases. Here the CDR3 reads CASSYSPVSSYEQYF. CDR3 nucleotide sequence: TGTGCCAGCAGTTACTCTCCGGTTAGCTCCTACGAGCAGTACTTC.

V is TRBV23-1 and J is TRBJ2-1; 13 nucleotides match TRBD2. TRBV23-1 is an ORF, and what it does is uncertain. V lost 3 bases and J lost 8; bases outside the gene matches: 19. This CDR3 spans 20 amino acids. The CDR3 DNA reads as TGCGCCAGCAGTCACTCCCGGGACAGGACTAGCGGGGGCCAGGGCCATGAGCAGTTCTTC. Translating gives CASSHSRDRTSGGQGHEQFF.

The chain links TRBV19 to TRBJ2-4; D call uncertain. V gave up 11 bases and J gave up 0 bases, with 14 bases separating them. The CDR3 loop spans 14 amino acids. Per germline, CDR1 LNHDA and CDR2 SQIVND (reference sequence). This CDR3 reads CAPQTEIAKNIQYF. CDR3 bases: TGTGCCCCACAGACGGAAATAGCCAAAAACATTCAGTACTTC.

This chain joins TRBV21-1 and TRBJ1-5. TRBV21-1 is listed as a pseudogene. The CDR3 is 18 amino acids. The CDR3 bases are TGTGCCAGCAGCGTAAGGGGCGCGGGCCCTTATAGCAATCAGCCCCAGCATTTT. Its translation: CASSVRGAGPYSNQPQHF.

The chain recombines TRBV7-9 with TRBJ2-1; 14 bases map to TRBD2. This CDR3 spans 17 amino acids. The V segment lost 5 bases and the J segment 2 bases; nucleotides outside the gene matches: 5. The V gene's germline CDR1 is SEHNR and CDR2 FQNEAQ (reference sequence). Written as DNA, the CDR3 is TGTGCCAGCAGCGACGGGACTAGCGGGGGCCCCTACAATGAGCAGTTCTTC. Protein: CASSDGTSGGPYNEQFF.

This clone was counted once. The chain has TRBV5-1 and TRBJ2-6; D unclear. V dropped 0 bases and J dropped 9 bases, with 10 bases sitting between them. CDR3 length equals 14 residues. The V gene's germline CDR1 is SGHRS and CDR2 YFSETQ. CDR3: CASSLARGDNVLTF. The CDR3 nucleotides read TGCGCCAGCAGCTTGGCCCGAGGCGACAACGTCCTGACTTTC.

The genes are TRBV7-9 and TRBJ1-5, with 7 nucleotides matching TRBD1. Trimming took 5 bases from V and 7 from J; bases not matched to a gene: 5. Germline lookup yields CDR1 SEHNR and CDR2 FQNEAQ (reference sequence). The CDR3 loop spans 13 amino acids. Written as DNA, the CDR3 is TGTGCCAGCAGCCTGGGACAGAGCCAGCCCCAGCATTTT. This sequence encodes CASSLGQSQPQHF.

V gene TRBV4-2 combines with J gene TRBJ2-2; no clear D gene. This CDR3 has 15 amino acids. Trimming left V 4 bases short and J 1 base short, with 10 bases between. CDR1 and CDR2 from the germline V gene are LGHNA and YNFKEQ. The CDR3 loop is CASSRAERNTGELFF. CDR3 sequence (DNA): TGTGCCAGCAGCCGGGCTGAGAGGAACACCGGGGAGCTGTTTTTT.

The rearrangement joins TRBV7-3 to TRBJ1-2, with 9 bases identical to TRBD1. Germline CDR1 SGHTA, CDR2 FQGTGA. This CDR3 contains 14 residues. The J segment lost 4 bases and the V segment lost 5 bases, leaving 5 bases of the junction unmatched. CDR3 DNA: TGTGCCAGCAGCCCGACAGGGGGTGGCTATGGCTACACCTTC. Residues: CASSPTGGGYGYTF.

V is TRBV6-6 and J is TRBJ2-5; 7 bases are a match to TRBD2. Trimming took 10 bases from V and 5 from J; bases not matched to a gene: 10. The CDR3 has 13 residues. Germline values: CDR1 MNHNY, CDR2 SVGAGI (reference sequence). The chain's CDR3 is CATAGTTVETQYF. The CDR3 DNA follows: TGTGCCACCGCCGGGACTACAGTCGAGACCCAGTACTTC.

This chain uses TRBV10-3 with TRBJ1-6; possible D gene TRBD1, 6 bases. The CDR3 has 17 amino acids. The V gene's germline CDR1 is ENHRY and CDR2 SYGVKD. Trimming took 2 bases from V and 0 from J, leaving 11 bases between them. CDR3 in amino acids: CAISEELGGSYNSPLHF. CDR3 sequence (DNA): TGTGCCATCAGTGAGGAACTAGGGGGCTCCTATAATTCACCCCTCCACTTT.

This clone was found once. The chain recombines TRBV19 with TRBJ2-2; possibly TRBD1 for D (6 bases). This CDR3 comprises 16 residues. V shed 6 bases and J shed 9 bases, with 23 bases lying between them. From germline, CDR1 is LNHDA and CDR2 SQIVND (reference sequence). CDR3 protein: CASRLTGNYQARELFF. DNA for the CDR3: TGTGCCAGTAGACTGACAGGCAATTACCAGGCAAGGGAGCTGTTTTTT.

The chain is built from TRBV7-8 and TRBJ2-5; TRBD1 matches 9 bases. The CDR3 extends over 14 amino acids. The ends lost 9 bases at V and 6 bases at J; junction bases unmatched: 11. The germline V gene encodes CDR1 SGHVS and CDR2 FQNEAQ. This CDR3 is CASSTGTGMKTQYF. The CDR3 DNA is TGTGCCAGTTCCACCGGGACAGGGATGAAGACCCAGTACTTC.

The gene calls are TRBV5-1 and TRBJ2-7; a possible D gene is TRBD1 (5 bases). The CDR3 has 15 amino acids. Germline V gene data show CDR1 as SGHRS and CDR2 as YFSETQ. Trimming removed 4 bases from V and 4 bases from J, with 18 bases in between. CDR3 loop: CASSLLGADSYEQYF. The DNA for the CDR3 is TGCGCCAGCAGCCTACTTGGGGCAGACTCATACGAGCAGTACTTC.

The CDR3, as DNA: TGCGCCAGCAGCTTGGACGCGGGCGAGACCCAGTACTTC. Translated: CASSLDAGETQYF. This chain joins TRBV5-1 and TRBJ2-5, with a possible D match to TRBD2 (5 bases). In germline, CDR1 is SGHRS, CDR2 YFSETQ. V was shortened by 0 bases and J by 5 bases, with 8 bases between the two germline ends. The CDR3 runs 13 residues. Together with reference TRBV5-1 and TRBJ2-5, the CDR3 gives the full variable domain: KAGVTQTPRYLIKTRGQQVTLSCSPISGHRSVSWYQQTPGQGLQFLFEYFSETQRNKGNFPGRFSGRQFSNSRSEMNVSTLELGDSALYLCASSLDAGETQYFGPGTRLLVL.

This rearrangement joins TRBV5-8 to TRBJ2-7, with 8 bases aligning to TRBD2. Looked up from germline, CDR1 is SGHTS and CDR2 is YDEGEE. J gave up 0 bases and V 0 bases, and 8 bases lay outside the gene matches. This CDR3 contains 17 residues. The CDR3 sequence is CASSLASLAGSSYEQYF. CDR3 nucleotide sequence: TGTGCCAGCAGCTTGGCCTCGCTAGCGGGCTCCTCCTACGAGCAGTACTTC. Full variable domain (missing parts from reference TRBV5-8 and TRBJ2-7): EAGVTQSPTHLIKTRGQQATLRCSPISGHTSVYWYQQALGLGLQFLLWYDEGEERNRGNFPPRFSGRQFPNYSSELNVNALELEDSALYLCASSLASLAGSSYEQYFGPGTRLTVT.

A word on this clone: The same CDR3 is also encoded by other DNA sequences in this sample. The rearrangement joins TRBV7-9 to TRBJ2-7, with D uncertain. The V end lost 1 base, the J end lost 5 bases, and 3 bases lay between the germline ends. Germline V gives CDR1 SEHNR, CDR2 FQNEAQ (reference sequence). This CDR3 comprises 11 residues. The CDR3 DNA sequence: TGTGCCAGCAGCTTAGTCGACGAGCAGTACTTC. Its protein product is CASSLVDEQYF.

This sequence joins TRBV5-1 and TRBJ1-4, with D perhaps TRBD1 (5 bases). The V gene lost 6 bases and the J gene lost 4 bases, with 16 bases spanning the gap. Germline V gene sequence: CDR1 SGHRS, CDR2 YFSETQ. CDR3 size: 15 residues. The CDR3 nucleotides read TGCGCCAGCACGCCAACCGGACACAATAATGAAAAACTGTTTTTT. It specifies CASTPTGHNNEKLFF.